This TCR beta chain was recovered during a study of T cell responses to AZD1222 COVID-19 vaccine. Study outcomes and limitations: Clonal diversity may have been underestimated in mostly white British donors. Sampling captured repertoires only after the peak T cell response.

Details on this clone: Its specificity is not known.

The data were produced by immunoSEQ multiplex PCR, yet TCRdb's version contains in-frame clones alone and is incomplete. The sample holds 150,000 or so clones; more than 85% are singletons and the top ten take about 3.7%. The CDR3 runs to 15 residues. Germline CDR1 and CDR2: SGHRS and YFSETQ. V shed 2 bases, J shed 10 bases, and the junction held 7 bases outside the gene matches. Second doses that came at about 4 or about 12 weeks were put together. The genes are TRBV5-1 and TRBJ1-6; 9 bases agree with TRBD1. The source was peripheral blood, collected 28 days after the second AZD1222 dose. The receptor was isolated from an adult who received the AZD1222 COVID-19 vaccine. The CDR3 reads CASSFAQGAQSPLHF. DNA of the CDR3: TGCGCCAGCAGCTTCGCACAGGGGGCACAGTCACCCCTCCACTTT.